This TCR beta chain stems from a study of blood T cell repertoires in COVID-19. Categorization into cohorts depended on clinical history that participants reported. Produced via immunoSEQ multiplex PCR; TCRdb's table is partial and in-frame only. The sample carries around 130,000 clones, roughly four fifths recorded once. The sequenced sample consisted of PBMCs or T cells enriched from blood (not recorded which). This receptor was identified in a man aged 35-49 years with acute COVID-19.

CDR3 coding DNA: TGTGCCAGCAGAATGCAGGGGCCTCGGGAAAAACTGTTTTTT. The encoded protein is CASRMQGPREKLFF. The V call is TRBV7-9, the J call TRBJ1-4, with D maybe TRBD1 (6 bases). CDR1 and CDR2 from the germline V gene are SEHNR and FQNEAQ (reference sequence). V lost 6 bases and J lost 8, with 16 bases in between. The CDR3 spans 14 residues.